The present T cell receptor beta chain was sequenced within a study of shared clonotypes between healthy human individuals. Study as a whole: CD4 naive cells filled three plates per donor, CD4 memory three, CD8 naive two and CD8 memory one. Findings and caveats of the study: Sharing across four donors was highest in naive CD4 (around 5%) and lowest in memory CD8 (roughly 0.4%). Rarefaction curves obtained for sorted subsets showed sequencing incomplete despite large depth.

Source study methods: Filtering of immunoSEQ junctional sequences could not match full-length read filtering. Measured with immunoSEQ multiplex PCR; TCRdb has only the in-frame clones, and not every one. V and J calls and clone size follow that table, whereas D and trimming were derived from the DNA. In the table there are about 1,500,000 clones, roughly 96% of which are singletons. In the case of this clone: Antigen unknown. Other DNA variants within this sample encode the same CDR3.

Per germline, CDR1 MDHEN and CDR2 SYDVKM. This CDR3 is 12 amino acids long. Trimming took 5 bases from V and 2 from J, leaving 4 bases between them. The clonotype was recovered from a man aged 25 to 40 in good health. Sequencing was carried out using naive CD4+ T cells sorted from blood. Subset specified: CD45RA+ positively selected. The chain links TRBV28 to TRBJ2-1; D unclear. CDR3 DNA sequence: TGTGCCAGCAGTCCGCCCTACAATGAGCAGTTCTTC. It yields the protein CASSPPYNEQFF. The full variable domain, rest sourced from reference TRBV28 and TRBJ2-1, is DVKVTQSSRYLVKRTGEKVFLECVQDMDHENMFWYRQDPGLGLRLIYFSYDVKMKEKGDIPEGYSVSREKKERFSLILESASTNQTSMYLCASSPPYNEQFFGPGTRLTVL.